What follows are 3 T cell receptor beta chains derived from one specimen sequenced in a study of control samples from healthy donors and cancer patients. The method was immunoSEQ multiplex PCR; TCRdb's version includes in-frame clones alone and lacks a portion of them. This table has 85,000 to 95,000 clones, approximately 78% appearing once. Material for sequencing was blood. The receptors were sampled from a woman aged 55 to 70 in good health.

V is TRBV19 and J is TRBJ2-7, with D perhaps being TRBD1 or TRBD2 (5 bases each). V dropped 8 bases and J dropped 1 base, with 12 bases sitting between them. CDR3 length equals 13 residues. CDR1 is LNHDA and CDR2 is SQIVND in the germline V gene (reference sequence). DNA of the CDR3: TGTGCCAGTGGGACGGGCCAGTCCTACGAGCAGTACTTC. Translated: CASGTGQSYEQYF.

This sequence joins TRBV11-3 and TRBJ2-5, with 8 bases matching TRBD1. The CDR3 spans 14 residues. From germline, CDR1 is SGHNT and CDR2 YENEEA. V lost 1 base to trimming and J lost 5 bases; unmatched junction nucleotides: 3. The CDR3 loop reads CASSLGTGSETQYF. For the CDR3, the DNA is TGTGCCAGCAGCTTAGGGACAGGGAGTGAGACCCAGTACTTC.

V and J are TRBV18 and TRBJ2-3, with D possibly matching TRBD1 (6 bases). Germline V gene sequence: CDR1 KGHSH, CDR2 LQKENI. The CDR3 length is 13 residues. V gave up 8 bases and J gave up 1 base, with 10 bases separating them. CDR3 loop: CASQGTRTDTQYF. CDR3 coding DNA: TGTGCCAGCCAGGGGACACGCACAGATACGCAGTATTTT. The variable domain in full, completed from reference TRBV18 and TRBJ2-3, reads NAGVMQNPRHLVRRRGQEARLRCSPMKGHSHVYWYRQLPEEGLKFMVYLQKENIIDESGMPKERFSAEFPKEGPSILRIQQVVRGDSAAYFCASQGTRTDTQYFGPGTRLTVL.